This TCR beta chain was documented in a study of blood T cell repertoires in COVID-19. Background on the study: Sites across the United States, Italy and Spain contributed samples from acute and convalescent COVID-19. Sources were T cells, B-cell-depleted T cells, or PBMCs; the material itself was cDNA or gDNA.

Seattle cases were enrolled at active infection and followed longitudinally. How the authors handled the data: Reference gene primer amplification gave estimated nucleated cell counts. Profiling relied on immunoSEQ multiplex PCR, and the TCRdb table lists in-frame clones only, not all of them. That table is the source of V, J and clone size, and D and trimming were worked out from the DNA. The sample has 150,000 to 200,000 clones, around 79% seen once. Germline V CDR1 and CDR2: SGHRS, YFSETQ. The CDR3 totals 13 residues. V gave up 2 bases and J gave up 4 bases, with 9 bases separating them. Sequenced input: peripheral blood. J is TRBJ1-1 and V is TRBV5-1; D remains ambiguous. The receptor was derived from a woman aged 40 to 49 with COVID-19, enrolled during active disease. CDR3: CASSLTGSTEAFF. CDR3 DNA: TGCGCCAGCAGCTTAACGGGGAGCACTGAAGCTTTCTTT.